What follows are 27 T cell receptor beta chains derived from one specimen sequenced in a study of vaccination and CD4 T cells after COVID-19. The Oncomine TCR Beta short-read assay was what sequenced the DNA obtained from cultured CD4+ T cells. Each CDR3 protein is one row after TCRdb ran MiXCR on the PCR reads. The data show under 30,000 distinct CDR3 sequences, more than 40% seen once. Sample treatment: roughly 10-day PBMC culture with coronavirus spike peptide pools or control peptides (ViraFEST assay). These receptors have no identified antigens. The source material was CD4+ T cells from blood, cultured in vitro, sampled before SARS-CoV-2 vaccination. The receptors were sampled from a human donor who received a COVID-19 vaccine.

This chain uses TRBV12-3 or TRBV12-4 with TRBJ2-2; weak D call: TRBD2 (6 bases). Trimming pared 8 bases from V and 6 bases from J, leaving 16 bases between. CDR3 length: 14 residues. CDR3 nucleotides: TGTGCCAGCCGGAAGGAGGGTAACGCCGGGGAGCTGTTTTTT. Residues: CASRKEGNAGELFF.

The chain is built from TRBV7-9 and TRBJ1-4; D remains ambiguous. The CDR3 spans 15 residues. Germline values: CDR1 SEHNR, CDR2 FQNEAQ (reference sequence). V shed 5 bases and J shed 3 bases, with 13 bases lying between them. The CDR3 sequence: CASSQNLRANEKLFF. For the CDR3, the DNA is TGTGCCAGCAGCCAAAATCTTAGAGCTAATGAAAAACTGTTTTTT.

The chain combines TRBV7-7 with TRBJ2-3, with 10 nucleotides matching TRBD2. This CDR3 has 16 amino acids. Germline CDR1 SSHAT, CDR2 FNYEAQ (reference sequence). The V and J ends lost 1 base and 4 bases, in that order; junction bases with no gene match: 5. CDR3 residues: CASSLVVAGGPDTQYF. DNA for the CDR3: TGTGCCAGCAGCTTAGTTGTAGCGGGGGGTCCAGATACGCAGTATTTT.

The chain links TRBV6-1 to TRBJ1-5, with TRBD1 identical over 7 bases. Germline CDR1 and CDR2: MNHNS and SASEGT. Unmatched junction bases numbered 11, after V lost 5 bases and J lost 4 bases. The CDR3 consists of 16 residues. The CDR3 nucleotides are TGTGCCAGCAGTCTACCAAACAGGGGCAGGAATCAGCCCCAGCATTTT. It specifies CASSLPNRGRNQPQHF.

This chain joins TRBV28 and TRBJ1-5; a weak D match, TRBD1 (5 bases). V lost 5 bases, J lost 0 bases, and 14 bases lay in between. The length of the CDR3 is 16 residues. Germline V CDR1 and CDR2: MDHEN, SYDVKM. In DNA, the CDR3 is TGTGCCAGCAGTCAGATGTCGACAGCTAGCAATCAGCCCCAGCATTTT. Its protein is CASSQMSTASNQPQHF. The full variable domain, its missing parts supplied by reference TRBV28 and TRBJ1-5, is DVKVTQSSRYLVKRTGEKVFLECVQDMDHENMFWYRQDPGLGLRLIYFSYDVKMKEKGDIPEGYSVSREKKERFSLILESASTNQTSMYLCASSQMSTASNQPQHFGDGTRLSIL.

This clonotype was counted between two and nine times. The rearrangement links TRBV20-1 to TRBJ1-1, with 10 nucleotides matching TRBD1. The CDR3 is 16 amino acids. The ends lost 1 base at V and 5 bases at J; junction bases unmatched: 10. Germline V lookup: CDR1 DFQATT, CDR2 SNEGSKA (reference sequence). The CDR3 region has the DNA TGCAGTGCTAGAGCCCTCTTCGGACAGGGGGATACTGAAGCTTTCTTT. Its translation: CSARALFGQGDTEAFF.

DNA of the CDR3: TGTGCCAGCAGCTTAGGTGTTCCGAGAGGCTACACCTTC. Its translation is CASSLGVPRGYTF. The chain recombines TRBV7-9 with TRBJ1-2; D is unclear. Trimming pared 1 base from V and 8 bases from J, leaving 11 bases between. There are 13 residues in the CDR3. Germline V CDR1 and CDR2: SEHNR, FQNEAQ (reference sequence). Full variable domain (remainder filled in from reference TRBV7-9 and TRBJ1-2): DTGVSQNPRHKITKRGQNVTFRCDPISEHNRLYWYRQTLGQGPEFLTYFQNEAQLEKSRLLSDRFSAERPKGSFSTLEIQRTEQGDSAMYLCASSLGVPRGYTFGSGTRLTVV.

This clonotype was seen more than once but under ten times. V usage is TRBV20-1 and J usage is TRBJ1-1; D is possibly TRBD1 (5 bases). CDR3 length equals 13 residues. Germline V gene data show CDR1 as DFQATT and CDR2 as SNEGSKA (reference sequence). The germline V and J ends were trimmed by 3 bases and 7 bases, with 15 bases remaining between them. CDR3 residues: CSARGGVEGEAFF. The CDR3 nucleotides are TGCAGTGCTAGGGGAGGGGTGGAGGGTGAAGCTTTCTTT.

This rearrangement joins TRBV20-1 to TRBJ2-4; 12 nucleotides agree with TRBD1. Looked up from germline, CDR1 is DFQATT and CDR2 is SNEGSKA (reference sequence). V lost 5 bases to trimming and J lost 14 bases; unmatched junction nucleotides: 7. The CDR3 spans 12 residues. CDR3: CSASMGQGAEYF. In nucleotides, the CDR3 is TGCAGTGCTTCTATGGGACAGGGGGCGGAGTACTTC.

V usage is TRBV11-2 and J usage is TRBJ2-3; 7 positions match TRBD2. Trimming removed 5 bases from V and 2 bases from J; junction bases left unmatched: 7. The CDR3 contains 15 residues. Germline V gene sequence: CDR1 SGHAT, CDR2 FQNNGV. In DNA form, the CDR3 reads TGTGCCAGCAGCCCATACGGGGGGTACACAGATACGCAGTATTTT. Translation gives CASSPYGGYTDTQYF.

The chain joins TRBV27 to TRBJ1-6, with D possibly TRBD1 on 5 matching bases. Germline assignment: CDR1 MNHEY and CDR2 SMNVEV (reference sequence). V lost 6 bases and J lost 0, with 9 bases in between. The CDR3 contains 15 residues. CDR3 nucleotides: TGTGCCAGCAGAAGACAGAACTCCTATAATTCACCCCTCCACTTT. It yields the protein CASRRQNSYNSPLHF.

This clonotype was seen only a few times. In DNA form, the CDR3 reads TGTGCCAGCAGTCGGGGACACGGCTATGGCTACACCTTC. It encodes CASSRGHGYGYTF. The gene calls are TRBV12-3 or TRBV12-4 and TRBJ1-2, with TRBD1 as a possible D gene (6 bases). The V end was cut by 5 bases, the J end by 4 bases, with 11 bases between. The CDR3 extends over 13 amino acids.

This clonotype was counted only a few times. The rearrangement links TRBV20-1 to TRBJ2-3; D remains ambiguous. The CDR3 length is 13 residues. Germline CDR1 is DFQATT and CDR2 is SNEGSKA (reference sequence). The germline V and J ends were trimmed by 5 bases and 0 bases, with 9 bases remaining between them. DNA for the CDR3: TGCAGTGCTCACAGAAGAAGCACAGATACGCAGTATTTT. Encoded protein: CSAHRRSTDTQYF.

The chain links TRBV12-3 or TRBV12-4 to TRBJ1-1, with 7 bases that match TRBD1. The CDR3 runs to 14 residues. After removal of 5 bases from V and 0 bases from J, the junction contained 3 bases not matched to a gene. The CDR3 reads CASSLTGLNTEAFF. The CDR3 region has the DNA TGTGCCAGCAGTCTGACAGGGCTGAACACTGAAGCTTTCTTT.

The V gene is TRBV7-9, the J gene TRBJ1-5, with 7 bases fitting TRBD1. CDR3 size: 14 residues. The ends lost 5 bases at V and 4 bases at J; junction bases unmatched: 5. Germline V gene sequence: CDR1 SEHNR, CDR2 FQNEAQ (reference sequence). The CDR3 region is CASSRGQLNQPQHF. The CDR3, as DNA: TGTGCCAGCAGCCGGGGACAGTTGAATCAGCCCCAGCATTTT.

The chain employs TRBV20-1 and TRBJ2-5; 10 bases align to TRBD2. The germline V gene has CDR1 DFQATT and CDR2 SNEGSKA (reference sequence). The V segment lost 4 bases and the J segment 5 bases; nucleotides outside the gene matches: 7. The CDR3 is made up of 14 amino acids. The CDR3 loop reads CSANPGTSDETQYF. For the CDR3, the DNA is TGCAGTGCTAATCCCGGGACTAGCGACGAGACCCAGTACTTC.

The rearrangement joins TRBV20-1 to TRBJ2-7; 8 positions match TRBD1. CDR3 length: 13 residues. V lost 3 bases to trimming and J lost 6 bases; unmatched junction nucleotides: 7. Germline V CDR1 and CDR2: DFQATT, SNEGSKA (reference sequence). The CDR3 bases are TGCAGTGCTAGCCAGGGGGCGCGTGGCGAGCAGTACTTC. Its protein product is CSASQGARGEQYF.

The chain employs TRBV7-2 and TRBJ2-7; the D gene is possibly TRBD1 (6 bases). Between the trimmed V and J ends, which lost 3 bases and 0 bases, there was a span of 12 bases. This CDR3 has 15 amino acids. Germline assignment: CDR1 SGHTA and CDR2 FQGNSA. CDR3 nucleotide sequence: TGTGCCAGCAGCTTTTCCGGGACACACTCCTACGAGCAGTACTTC. This sequence encodes CASSFSGTHSYEQYF.

The V gene is TRBV5-1, the J gene TRBJ2-5; TRBD1 matches 9 bases. The CDR3 is 15 residues long. Per germline, CDR1 SGHRS and CDR2 YFSETQ. V shed 0 bases, J shed 4 bases, and the junction held 4 bases outside the gene matches. The CDR3 DNA is TGCGCCAGCAGCTTGGGGGACAGGGAGGCAGAGACCCAGTACTTC. Its protein product is CASSLGDREAETQYF.

The gene calls are TRBV11-3 and TRBJ2-5; 8 bases agree with TRBD1. From germline, CDR1 is SGHNT and CDR2 YENEEA. J was trimmed by 7 bases and V by 6 bases; bases with no gene match: 7. This CDR3 spans 13 amino acids. The CDR3 sequence is CASRSGQVGTQYF. The CDR3 DNA reads as TGTGCCAGCAGATCGGGACAGGTCGGGACCCAGTACTTC. Complete variable domain (other parts from reference TRBV11-3 and TRBJ2-5): EAGVVQSPRYKIIEKKQPVAFWCNPISGHNTLYWYLQNLGQGPELLIRYENEEAVDDSQLPKDRFSAERLKGVDSTLKIQPAELGDSAVYLCASRSGQVGTQYFGPGTRLLVL.

This chain links TRBV20-1 with TRBJ2-1, with no clear D. The CDR3 extends over 14 amino acids. Germline-derived CDR1 and CDR2 are DFQATT and SNEGSKA (reference sequence). The germline V and J ends were trimmed by 5 bases and 2 bases, with 13 bases remaining between them. Written as DNA, the CDR3 is TGCAGTGCTCTAGGGTCAGCTACCTACAATGAGCAGTTCTTC. Amino acids: CSALGSATYNEQFF.

A few counts support this clonotype. The CDR3 DNA reads TGTGCCAGTAGTAACCCGGGACAGGGTTTCACTACTGGGTACAATGAGCAGTTCTTC. It is translated as CASSNPGQGFTTGYNEQFF. V gene TRBV19 combines with J gene TRBJ2-1; 9 bases agree with TRBD1. CDR1 is LNHDA and CDR2 is SQIVND in the germline V gene (reference sequence). V lost 4 bases to trimming and J lost 4 bases; unmatched junction nucleotides: 17. The CDR3 length is 19 residues.

V usage is TRBV9 and J usage is TRBJ2-3, with 8 bases identical to TRBD1. With V trimmed by 0 bases and J by 3 bases, 3 bases remained unmatched. From germline, CDR1 is SGDLS and CDR2 YYNGEE. CDR3 length equals 15 residues. Written as DNA, the CDR3 is TGTGCCAGCAGCGTAGGGCAGGGGGCGACAGATACGCAGTATTTT. It translates to CASSVGQGATDTQYF.

This clonotype was seen just once. V gene TRBV3-1 combines with J gene TRBJ1-1, with D perhaps matching TRBD1 (5 bases). This CDR3 is 16 amino acids long. V dropped 0 bases and J dropped 6 bases, with 17 bases sitting between them. CDR1 is LGHDT, CDR2 YNNKEL, per germline (reference sequence). CDR3 DNA: TGTGCCAGCAGCCAAGAAGGAAACAGGTGGGGCGCTGAAGCTTTCTTT. As protein: CASSQEGNRWGAEAFF.

The CDR3 sequence: CSVGSPSGTGRADTQYF. CDR3 DNA sequence: TGCAGCGTTGGCTCCCCTTCCGGGACAGGGAGGGCAGATACGCAGTATTTT. The chain combines TRBV29-1 with TRBJ2-3; 9 positions match TRBD1. This CDR3 spans 17 amino acids. CDR1 and CDR2 from the germline V gene are SQVTM and ANQGSEA. Unmatched junction bases numbered 15, after V lost 4 bases and J lost 4 bases.

This chain connects TRBV7-8 to TRBJ2-7; 16 bases align to TRBD2. V was pared by 9 bases and J by 3 bases, with 11 bases of the junction left unmatched. This CDR3 is 17 amino acids long. Germline values: CDR1 SGHVS, CDR2 FQNEAQ. This CDR3 is CARAPGLAGGTNYEQYF. CDR3 nucleotides: TGTGCCAGAGCCCCGGGACTAGCGGGGGGGACAAACTACGAGCAGTACTTC.

This clonotype was seen only a few times. The chain combines TRBV7-6 with TRBJ2-5; D ambiguous. The V end lost 3 bases, the J end lost 5 bases, and 7 bases lay between the germline ends. This CDR3 contains 12 residues. CDR1 SGHVS and CDR2 FNYEAQ come from the germline V gene. The CDR3 DNA reads TGTGCCAGCAGCTTCTTGGGTGAGACCCAGTACTTC. It translates to CASSFLGETQYF.